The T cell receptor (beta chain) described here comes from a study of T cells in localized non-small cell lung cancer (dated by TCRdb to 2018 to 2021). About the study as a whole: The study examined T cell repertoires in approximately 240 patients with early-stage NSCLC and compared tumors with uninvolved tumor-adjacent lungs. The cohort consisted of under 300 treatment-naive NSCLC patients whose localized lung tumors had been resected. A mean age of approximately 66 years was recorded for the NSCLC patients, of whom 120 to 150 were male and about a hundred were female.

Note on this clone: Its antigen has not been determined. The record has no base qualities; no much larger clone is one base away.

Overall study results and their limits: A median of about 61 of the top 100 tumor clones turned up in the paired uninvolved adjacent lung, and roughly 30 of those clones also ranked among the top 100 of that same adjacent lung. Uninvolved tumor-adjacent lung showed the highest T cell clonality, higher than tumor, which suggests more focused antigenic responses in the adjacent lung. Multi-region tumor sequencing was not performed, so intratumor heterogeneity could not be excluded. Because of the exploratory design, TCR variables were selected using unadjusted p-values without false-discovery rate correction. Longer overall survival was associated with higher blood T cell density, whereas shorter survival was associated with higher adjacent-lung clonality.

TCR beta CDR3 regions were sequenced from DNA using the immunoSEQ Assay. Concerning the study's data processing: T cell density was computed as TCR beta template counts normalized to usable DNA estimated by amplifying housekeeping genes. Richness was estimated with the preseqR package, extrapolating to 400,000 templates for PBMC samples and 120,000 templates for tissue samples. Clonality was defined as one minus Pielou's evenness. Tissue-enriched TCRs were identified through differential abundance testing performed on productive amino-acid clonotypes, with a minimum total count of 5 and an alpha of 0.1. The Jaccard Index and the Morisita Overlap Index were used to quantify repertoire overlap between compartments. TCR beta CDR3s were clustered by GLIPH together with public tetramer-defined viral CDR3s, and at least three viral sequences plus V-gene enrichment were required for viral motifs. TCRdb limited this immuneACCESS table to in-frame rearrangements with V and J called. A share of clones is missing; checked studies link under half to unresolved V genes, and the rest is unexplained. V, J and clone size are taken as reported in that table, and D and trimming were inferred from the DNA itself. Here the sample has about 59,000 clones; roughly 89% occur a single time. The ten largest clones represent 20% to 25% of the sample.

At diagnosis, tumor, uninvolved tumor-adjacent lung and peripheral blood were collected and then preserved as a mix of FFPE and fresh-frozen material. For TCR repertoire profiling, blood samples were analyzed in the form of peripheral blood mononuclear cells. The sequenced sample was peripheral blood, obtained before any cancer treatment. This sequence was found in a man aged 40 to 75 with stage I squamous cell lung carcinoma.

The CDR3 reads CASDPDRGISNQPQHF. The DNA reads as follows: TGTGCCAGCGACCCCGACAGGGGGATAAGCAATCAGCCCCAGCATTTT. The chain joins TRBV28 to TRBJ1-5, with 9 bases aligning to TRBD1. The germline V gene encodes CDR1 MDHEN and CDR2 SYDVKM. V is cut back by 8 bases and J by 1 base, with 9 bases in the junction unmatched. The CDR3 goes from the cysteine to the phenylalanine over 16 residues. Only CDR3 DNA remains: 48 bases, in frame from the first base.